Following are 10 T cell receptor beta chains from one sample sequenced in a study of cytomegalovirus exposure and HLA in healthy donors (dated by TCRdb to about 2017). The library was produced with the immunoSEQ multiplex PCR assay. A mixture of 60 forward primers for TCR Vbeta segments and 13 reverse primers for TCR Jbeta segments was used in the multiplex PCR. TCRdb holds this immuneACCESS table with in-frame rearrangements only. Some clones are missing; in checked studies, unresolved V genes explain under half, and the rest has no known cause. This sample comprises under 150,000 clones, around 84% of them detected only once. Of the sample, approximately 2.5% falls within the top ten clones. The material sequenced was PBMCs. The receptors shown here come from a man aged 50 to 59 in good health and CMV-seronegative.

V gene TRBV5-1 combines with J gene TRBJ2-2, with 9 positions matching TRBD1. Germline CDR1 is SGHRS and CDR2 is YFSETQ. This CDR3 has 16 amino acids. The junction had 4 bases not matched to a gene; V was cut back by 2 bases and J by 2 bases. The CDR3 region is CASSLGQGTNTGELFF. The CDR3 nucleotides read TGCGCCAGCAGCTTAGGACAGGGGACCAACACCGGGGAGCTGTTTTTT.

CDR3: CASSVQGWGQPQHF. The CDR3 nucleotides read TGTGCCAGCAGTGTCCAGGGATGGGGTCAGCCCCAGCATTTT. The J gene is TRBJ1-5, the V gene TRBV6-1; D perhaps matches TRBD1 (5 bases). CDR3 length: 14 amino acids. Trimming left V 4 bases short and J 6 bases short, with 13 bases between. CDR1 MNHNS and CDR2 SASEGT come from the germline V gene.

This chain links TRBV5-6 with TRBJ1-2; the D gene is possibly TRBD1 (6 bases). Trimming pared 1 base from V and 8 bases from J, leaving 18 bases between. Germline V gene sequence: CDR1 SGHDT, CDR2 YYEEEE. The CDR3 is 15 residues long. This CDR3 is CASSLSLGGAEGYTF. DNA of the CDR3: TGTGCCAGCAGCTTGTCCCTTGGGGGGGCGGAGGGCTACACCTTC.

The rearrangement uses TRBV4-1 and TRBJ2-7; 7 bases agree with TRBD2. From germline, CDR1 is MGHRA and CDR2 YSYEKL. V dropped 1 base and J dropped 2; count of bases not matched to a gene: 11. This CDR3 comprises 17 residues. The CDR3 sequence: CASSQGPPSGAPYEQYF. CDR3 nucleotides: TGCGCCAGCAGCCAAGGTCCCCCTAGCGGTGCCCCCTACGAGCAGTACTTC.

The DNA of the CDR3 is TGTGCCAGCAGCTTATCACTCTCTGGGGCCAACGTCCTGACTTTC. This gives the protein CASSLSLSGANVLTF. The chain carries TRBV7-9 and TRBJ2-6; D call uncertain. V gave up 2 bases and J gave up 0 bases, with 5 bases separating them. The CDR3 loop spans 15 amino acids. The V gene's germline CDR1 is SEHNR and CDR2 FQNEAQ (reference sequence). Combining the CDR3 with reference TRBV7-9 and TRBJ2-6 gives the whole variable domain DTGVSQNPRHKITKRGQNVTFRCDPISEHNRLYWYRQTLGQGPEFLTYFQNEAQLEKSRLLSDRFSAERPKGSFSTLEIQRTEQGDSAMYLCASSLSLSGANVLTFGAGSRLTVL.

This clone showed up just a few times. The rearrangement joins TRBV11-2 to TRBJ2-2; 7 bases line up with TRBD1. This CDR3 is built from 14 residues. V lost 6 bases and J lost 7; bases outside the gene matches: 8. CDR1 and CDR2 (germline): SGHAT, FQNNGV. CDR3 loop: CASSTLQGRGELFF. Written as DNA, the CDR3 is TGTGCCAGCAGTACCTTACAGGGGCGCGGGGAGCTGTTTTTT.

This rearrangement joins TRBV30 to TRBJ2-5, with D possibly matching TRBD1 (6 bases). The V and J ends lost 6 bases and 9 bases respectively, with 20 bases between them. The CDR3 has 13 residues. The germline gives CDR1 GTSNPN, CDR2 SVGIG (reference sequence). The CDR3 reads CACDIARPGAQYF. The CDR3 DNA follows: TGTGCCTGTGACATAGCAAGACCAGGGGCCCAGTACTTC.

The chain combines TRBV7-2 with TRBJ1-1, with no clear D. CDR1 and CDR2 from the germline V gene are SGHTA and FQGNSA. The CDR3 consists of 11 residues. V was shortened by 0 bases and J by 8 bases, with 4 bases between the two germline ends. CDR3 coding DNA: TGTGCCAGCAGCTTAGCGAGGGAAGCTTTCTTT. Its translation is CASSLAREAFF.

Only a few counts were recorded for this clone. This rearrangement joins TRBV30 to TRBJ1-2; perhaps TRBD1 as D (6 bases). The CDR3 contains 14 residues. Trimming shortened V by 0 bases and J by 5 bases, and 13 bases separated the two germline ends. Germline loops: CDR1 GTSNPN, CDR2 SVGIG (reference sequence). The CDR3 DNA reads TGTGCCTGGAGTGTACAGGACAGAGGATATGGCTACACCTTC. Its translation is CAWSVQDRGYGYTF.

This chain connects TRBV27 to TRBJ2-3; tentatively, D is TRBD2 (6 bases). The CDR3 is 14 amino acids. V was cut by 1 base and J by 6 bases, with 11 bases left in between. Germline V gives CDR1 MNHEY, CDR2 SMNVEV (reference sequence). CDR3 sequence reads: CASSLLEGGDTQYF. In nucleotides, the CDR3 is TGTGCCAGCAGTTTATTAGAAGGAGGGGATACGCAGTATTTT.